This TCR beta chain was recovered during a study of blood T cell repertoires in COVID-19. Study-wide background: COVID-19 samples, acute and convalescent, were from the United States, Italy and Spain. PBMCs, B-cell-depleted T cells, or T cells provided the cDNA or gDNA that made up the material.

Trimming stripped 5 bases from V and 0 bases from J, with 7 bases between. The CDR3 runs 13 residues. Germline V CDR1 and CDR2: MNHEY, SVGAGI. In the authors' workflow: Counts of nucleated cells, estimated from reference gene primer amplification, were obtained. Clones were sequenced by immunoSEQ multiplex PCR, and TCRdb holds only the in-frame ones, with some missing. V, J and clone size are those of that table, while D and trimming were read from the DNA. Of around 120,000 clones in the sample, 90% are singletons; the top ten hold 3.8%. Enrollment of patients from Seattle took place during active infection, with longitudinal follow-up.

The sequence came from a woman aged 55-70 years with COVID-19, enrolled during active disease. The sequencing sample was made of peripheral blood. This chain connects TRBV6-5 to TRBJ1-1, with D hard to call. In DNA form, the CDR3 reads TGTGCCAGCAGTATCCTCGTGAACACTGAAGCTTTCTTT. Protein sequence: CASSILVNTEAFF.